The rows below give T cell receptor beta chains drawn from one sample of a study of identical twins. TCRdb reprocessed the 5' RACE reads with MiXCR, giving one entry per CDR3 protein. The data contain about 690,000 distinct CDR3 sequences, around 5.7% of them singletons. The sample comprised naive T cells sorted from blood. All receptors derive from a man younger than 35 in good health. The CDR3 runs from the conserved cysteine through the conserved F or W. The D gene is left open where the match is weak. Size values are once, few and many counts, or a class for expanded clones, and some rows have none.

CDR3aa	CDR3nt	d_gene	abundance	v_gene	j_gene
CASNPSGSGGANVLTF	TGTGCCAGCAATCCTAGCGGGAGTGGTGGGGCCAACGTCCTGACTTTC	TRBD2	NA	TRBV12-3/TRBV12-4	TRBJ2-6
CATSDLGGKFF	TGTGCCACCAGTGATTTGGGGGGGAAGTTCTTC	NA	many	TRBV24-1	TRBJ2-1
CASSSPPGRANTEAFF	TGTGCCAGCAGTTCGCCCCCCGGCAGGGCTAACACTGAAGCTTTCTTT	NA	few	TRBV27	TRBJ1-1
CASSTQRGSYEQYF	TGTGCCAGCAGTACACAGCGGGGCTCCTACGAGCAGTACTTC	TRBD2	many	TRBV12-3/TRBV12-4	TRBJ2-7
CASSEARQGLGETQYF	TGTGCCAGCAGCGAAGCAAGACAGGGGTTAGGCGAGACCCAGTACTTC	TRBD1	NA	TRBV9	TRBJ2-5
CASSLVAANTGELFF	TGCGCCAGCAGCTTGGTGGCGGCGAACACCGGGGAGCTGTTTTTT	NA	many	TRBV5-1	TRBJ2-2
CASSFRGREGLLNEQFF	TGCGCCAGCAGCTTTCGTGGGCGGGAGGGCCTTCTCAATGAGCAGTTCTTC	TRBD2	many	TRBV5-1	TRBJ2-1
CSARVGLAATGELFF	TGCAGTGCTAGAGTGGGACTAGCGGCAACCGGGGAGCTGTTTTTT	TRBD2	few	TRBV20-1	TRBJ2-2
CASSFKAGGPYNEQFF	TGTGCCAGCAGTTTCAAGGCGGGAGGTCCCTACAATGAGCAGTTCTTC	TRBD2	many	TRBV27	TRBJ2-1
CASRRTGVLAKNIQYF	TGTGCCAGCAGGCGGACAGGGGTGTTAGCCAAAAACATTCAGTACTTC	TRBD1	many	TRBV12-3/TRBV12-4	TRBJ2-4
CASSWTLNTEAFF	TGTGCCAGCAGTTGGACGCTGAACACTGAAGCTTTCTTT	NA	many	TRBV28	TRBJ1-1
CASSPGQYGDEQFF	TGTGCCAGCAGCCCCGGGCAGTACGGCGATGAGCAGTTCTTC	NA	many	TRBV7-9	TRBJ2-1
CASRLGTVVSYGYTF	TGTGCCAGCAGACTTGGGACAGTAGTTTCCTATGGCTACACCTTC	TRBD1	NA	TRBV28	TRBJ1-2
CASSLMGQANTGELFF	TGTGCCAGCAGCTTAATGGGACAGGCGAACACCGGGGAGCTGTTTTTT	TRBD1	many	TRBV12-3/TRBV12-4	TRBJ2-2
CSGSGRSGELFF	TGCAGCGGTAGCGGGAGGTCCGGGGAGCTGTTTTTT	TRBD2	many	TRBV29-1	TRBJ2-2
CASSIEGLQRAEQFF	TGTGCCAGTAGTATAGAAGGACTTCAAAGGGCTGAGCAGTTCTTC	NA	NA	TRBV19	TRBJ2-1
CSVDGGRSVVETQYF	TGCAGCGTTGATGGGGGGCGCAGTGTAGTAGAGACCCAGTACTTC	NA	many	TRBV29-1	TRBJ2-5
CASSPRSEETQYF	TGTGCCAGCTCACCACGGTCCGAAGAGACCCAGTACTTC	NA	few	TRBV18	TRBJ2-5
CASSRGAGVGTDTQYF	TGTGCCAGCAGCCGCGGGGCGGGAGTTGGCACAGATACGCAGTATTTT	TRBD2	many	TRBV7-3	TRBJ2-3
CASSQEQEDYGYTF	TGTGCCAGCAGCCAAGAACAGGAGGACTATGGCTACACCTTC	NA	NA	TRBV14	TRBJ1-2
CASSLRWRGNTEAFF	TGTGCCAGCAGCTTAAGGTGGAGGGGGAACACTGAAGCTTTCTTT	NA	few	TRBV7-2	TRBJ1-1
CASSQDTGAYNEQFF	TGTGCCAGCAGCCAAGATACAGGAGCCTACAATGAGCAGTTCTTC	NA	many	TRBV3-1	TRBJ2-1
CSAREREEVLEQFF	TGCAGTGCTAGGGAGCGGGAGGAGGTCTTAGAGCAGTTCTTC	TRBD2	many	TRBV20-1	TRBJ2-1
CASSLSESGTITGELFF	TGTGCCAGCAGTTTATCTGAATCCGGGACAATCACCGGGGAGCTGTTTTTT	NA	few	TRBV27	TRBJ2-2
CATSRRTGPSTDTQYF	TGTGCCACCAGCAGGAGGACAGGGCCTAGCACAGATACGCAGTATTTT	TRBD1	many	TRBV15	TRBJ2-3